What follows describes a single T cell receptor beta chain. Its antigen is as yet unknown. This record comes from a study of cytomegalovirus exposure and HLA in healthy donors. Study observations and caveats: Some segments of the V type, notably TRBV6-2 and TRBV6-3, were excluded as indistinguishable. Later genetic work tied a missense DCLRE1C variant to beta-chain V and J trimming. Later analysis indicated greater clonal expansion among HLA-associated TCR beta chains than among equally common other chains.

The CDR3 extends over 19 amino acids. From germline, CDR1 is LGHNA and CDR2 YSLEER. V was clipped by 0 bases and J by 8 bases; unmatched bases: 16. PCR used 60 Vbeta primers and 13 Jbeta primers. Sequenced by immunoSEQ multiplex PCR; TCRdb stores in-frame clones only, minus some. The data contain 170,000 or so clones, approximately 80% of them singletons. The sequence was collected from a woman aged 25 to 39 in good health and CMV-seronegative. Sequenced material: PBMCs. This chain links TRBV4-3 with TRBJ2-1, with 10 bases matching TRBD2. The CDR3 DNA follows: TGCGCCAGCAGCCAAGATGGAGATCGAGCGGGAGGGCCTCCCGATGAGCAGTTCTTC. This translates into CASSQDGDRAGGPPDEQFF.